Below, 3 T cell receptor beta chains from the same sample are listed, as sequenced in a study of graft-versus-host responses after intestinal transplantation. Method: immunoSEQ multiplex PCR; TCRdb's copy keeps in-frame clones and lacks some. The profile shows 80,000 to 100,000 clones, under 85% of them singletons. These receptors lack a known antigen. The sequencing here drew on unstimulated CD8+ T cells sorted from spleen or lymph node cells, taken before intestinal transplant. The source of these receptors is a human donor who received an intestinal transplant.

The chain joins TRBV4-2 to TRBJ1-5; 7 bases match TRBD1. The V segment lost 4 bases and the J segment 4 bases; nucleotides outside the gene matches: 10. CDR3 size: 16 residues. Germline CDR1 and CDR2: LGHNA and YNFKEQ. The CDR3 loop is CASSPLPQGGNQPQHF. As DNA, the CDR3 is TGTGCCAGCAGCCCCCTACCCCAGGGGGGTAATCAGCCCCAGCATTTT.

CDR3 sequence: CASSSITSSGETQYF. In DNA, the CDR3 is TGTGCCAGCAGCTCGATTACCTCGTCTGGAGAGACCCAGTACTTC. The genes are TRBV5-4 and TRBJ2-5; D not certain. V was shortened by 3 bases and J by 4 bases, with 16 bases between the two germline ends. The CDR3 is 15 residues long. The germline CDR1 and CDR2 sequences are SGHNT and YYREEE (reference sequence).

This clone was counted a few times. The gene calls are TRBV7-3 and TRBJ2-1; D may be TRBD2 (7 bases). Germline CDR1 SGHTA, CDR2 FQGTGA. Trimming cost V 2 bases and J 8 bases, with 10 bases left between them. CDR3 length: 13 residues. The CDR3 sequence is CASSLAGAYEQFF. The CDR3 region has the DNA TGTGCCAGCAGCTTAGCGGGGGCCTATGAGCAGTTCTTC.